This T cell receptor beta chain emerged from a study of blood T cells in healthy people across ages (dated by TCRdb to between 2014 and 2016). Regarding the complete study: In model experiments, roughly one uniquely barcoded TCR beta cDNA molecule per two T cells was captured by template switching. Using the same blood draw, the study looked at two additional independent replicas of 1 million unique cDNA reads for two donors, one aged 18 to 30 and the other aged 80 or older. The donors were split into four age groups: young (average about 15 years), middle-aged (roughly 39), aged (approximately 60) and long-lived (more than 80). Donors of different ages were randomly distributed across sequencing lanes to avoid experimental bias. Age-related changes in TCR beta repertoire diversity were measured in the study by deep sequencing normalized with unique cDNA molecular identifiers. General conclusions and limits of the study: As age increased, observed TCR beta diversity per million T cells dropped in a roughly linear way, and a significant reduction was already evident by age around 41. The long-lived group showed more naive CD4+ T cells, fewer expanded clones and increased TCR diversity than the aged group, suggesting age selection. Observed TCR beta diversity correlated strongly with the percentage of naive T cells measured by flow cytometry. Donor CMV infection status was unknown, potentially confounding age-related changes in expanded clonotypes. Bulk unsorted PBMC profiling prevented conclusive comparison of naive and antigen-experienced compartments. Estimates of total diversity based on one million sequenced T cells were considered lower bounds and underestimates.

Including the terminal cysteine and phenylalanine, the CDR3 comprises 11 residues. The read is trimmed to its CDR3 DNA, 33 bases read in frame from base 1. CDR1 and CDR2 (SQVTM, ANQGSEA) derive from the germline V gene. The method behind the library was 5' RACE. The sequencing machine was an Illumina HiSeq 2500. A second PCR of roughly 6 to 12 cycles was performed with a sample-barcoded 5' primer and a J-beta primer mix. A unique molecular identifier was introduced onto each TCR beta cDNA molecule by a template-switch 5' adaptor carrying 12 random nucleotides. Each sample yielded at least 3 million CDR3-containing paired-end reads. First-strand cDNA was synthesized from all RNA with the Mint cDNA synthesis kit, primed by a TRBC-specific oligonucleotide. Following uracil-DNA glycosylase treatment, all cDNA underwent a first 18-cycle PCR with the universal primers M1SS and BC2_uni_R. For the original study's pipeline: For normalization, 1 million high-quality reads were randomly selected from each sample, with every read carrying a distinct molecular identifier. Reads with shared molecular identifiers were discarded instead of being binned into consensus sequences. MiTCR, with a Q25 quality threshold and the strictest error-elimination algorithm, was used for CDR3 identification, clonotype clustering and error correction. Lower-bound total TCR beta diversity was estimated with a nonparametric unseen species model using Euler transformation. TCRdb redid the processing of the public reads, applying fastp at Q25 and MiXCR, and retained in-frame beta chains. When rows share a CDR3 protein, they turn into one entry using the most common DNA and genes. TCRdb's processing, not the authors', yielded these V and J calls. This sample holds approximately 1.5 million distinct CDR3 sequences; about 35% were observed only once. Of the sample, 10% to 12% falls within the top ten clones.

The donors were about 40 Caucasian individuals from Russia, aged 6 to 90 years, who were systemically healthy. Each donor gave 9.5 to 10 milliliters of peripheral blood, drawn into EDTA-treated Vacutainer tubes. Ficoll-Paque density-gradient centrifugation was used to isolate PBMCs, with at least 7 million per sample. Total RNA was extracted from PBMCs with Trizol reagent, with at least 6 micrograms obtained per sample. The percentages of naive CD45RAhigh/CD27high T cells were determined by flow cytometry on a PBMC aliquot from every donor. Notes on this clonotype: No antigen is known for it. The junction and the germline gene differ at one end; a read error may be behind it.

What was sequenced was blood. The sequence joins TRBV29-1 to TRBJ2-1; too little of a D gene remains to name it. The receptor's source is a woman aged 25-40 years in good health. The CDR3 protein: CNVVGGGEQFF. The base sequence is TGCAACGTTGTAGGTGGTGGTGAGCAGTTCTTC.